A selection of T cell receptor beta chains follows, all from one sample in a study of cytomegalovirus exposure and HLA in healthy donors. Clones were read by immunoSEQ multiplex PCR, and TCRdb kept only the in-frame ones, dropping some. The table has under 200,000 clones, about 90% seen once. Specimen: PBMCs. The receptors shown here come from a woman between 18 and 29 years old in good health and CMV-seropositive. Each CDR3 is given with its conserved first and last residue. The D gene is left open where the match is weak. Part of the rows lack a size; the others show once, few, many or a class for expanded clones.

size: NA
D: NA
J: TRBJ2-7
V: TRBV30
DNA: TGTGCCTGGAGTGTTGGAGTCTACGAGCAGTACTTC
CDR3: CAWSVGVYEQYF

size: NA
D: TRBD2
J: TRBJ2-5
V: TRBV10-2
DNA: TGCGCCACCGGACTAGCGGGAGCCCGCCAAGAGACCCAGTACTTC
CDR3: CATGLAGARQETQYF

size: NA
D: TRBD1
J: TRBJ1-5
V: TRBV28
DNA: TGTGCCAGCAGTTTTGCCAGGGGGACTCAGCCCCAGCATTTT
CDR3: CASSFARGTQPQHF

size: NA
D: TRBD2
J: TRBJ2-1
V: TRBV4-2
DNA: TGTGCCAGCAGCCAAGAGGTAGCGGGAGTTGGTGAGCAGTTCTTC
CDR3: CASSQEVAGVGEQFF

size: NA
D: NA
J: TRBJ1-1
V: TRBV7-2
DNA: TGTGCCAGCAGCTCCGGTGGGGGGAGGGTTCCTGAAGCTTTCTTT
CDR3: CASSSGGGRVPEAFF

size: NA
D: NA
J: TRBJ2-7
V: TRBV10-1
DNA: TGCGCCAGCAGTGACACAGGGAGATCCTACGAGCAGTACTTC
CDR3: CASSDTGRSYEQYF

size: NA
D: NA
J: TRBJ1-2
V: TRBV11-3
DNA: TGTGCCAGCAGCTTAGTCCCCAATTATGGCTACACCTTC
CDR3: CASSLVPNYGYTF

size: NA
D: TRBD1
J: TRBJ2-7
V: TRBV10-2
DNA: TGCGCCAGCAGTGATACAAGTGGGATAACAGGGGGCCGAGCCTACGAGCAGTACTTC
CDR3: CASSDTSGITGGRAYEQYF

size: NA
D: TRBD1
J: TRBJ2-5
V: TRBV25-1
DNA: TGTGCCAGCACCTACGGGACAGCTACCCAAGAGACCCAGTACTTC
CDR3: CASTYGTATQETQYF

size: NA
D: TRBD2
J: TRBJ2-1
V: TRBV27
DNA: TGTGCCAGCAGGCTGGCGGGTCTAGCGGGAGGGCCCGGAGAGCAGTTCTTC
CDR3: CASRLAGLAGGPGEQFF

size: NA
D: TRBD2
J: TRBJ2-3
V: TRBV27
DNA: TGTGCCAGCACGGGGACTAGCGTGAATCTAGATACGCAGTATTTT
CDR3: CASTGTSVNLDTQYF

size: NA
D: NA
J: TRBJ2-7
V: TRBV10-3
DNA: TGTGCCATCAGGACAGCCACCTACGAGCAGTACTTC
CDR3: CAIRTATYEQYF

size: once
D: TRBD1
J: TRBJ2-2
V: TRBV7-9
DNA: TGTGCCAGCAGCTCAACCCTCAGGGGGCCGAACACCGGGGAGCTGTTTTTT
CDR3: CASSSTLRGPNTGELFF

size: NA
D: TRBD1
J: TRBJ1-2
V: TRBV7-9
DNA: TGTGCCAGCAGCCCGGGACAGATCTATGGCTACACCTTC
CDR3: CASSPGQIYGYTF

size: few
D: NA
J: TRBJ2-7
V: TRBV11-2
DNA: TGTGCCAGCAGCTCCACCCTACCCTACGAGCAGTACTTC
CDR3: CASSSTLPYEQYF

size: NA
D: TRBD1
J: TRBJ2-1
V: TRBV6-5
DNA: TGTGCCAGCAGTTTACAGGGGGCCCACAATGAGCAGTTCTTC
CDR3: CASSLQGAHNEQFF

size: NA
D: TRBD2
J: TRBJ2-7
V: TRBV27
DNA: TGTGCCAGCAGAACACCAGCGGGAGAAGGGACCGAGCAGTACTTC
CDR3: CASRTPAGEGTEQYF

size: few
D: TRBD2
J: TRBJ2-1
V: TRBV4-1
DNA: TGCGCCAGCAGCCAAGATCCAGCCGCCGGGGCTAGCGGGAGGGCGTCTGAGCAGTTCTTC
CDR3: CASSQDPAAGASGRASEQFF

size: NA
D: NA
J: TRBJ2-2
V: TRBV5-6
DNA: TGTGCCAGCAGCCCCTATGGACAGACGAACACCGGGGAGCTGTTTTTT
CDR3: CASSPYGQTNTGELFF

size: once
D: TRBD1
J: TRBJ1-3
V: TRBV6-1
DNA: TGTGCCAGCAGTGTGACAGGGGCTGGAAACACCATATATTTT
CDR3: CASSVTGAGNTIYF

size: NA
D: TRBD1
J: TRBJ1-4
V: TRBV30
DNA: TGTGCCTGGACCGGAAAGGACAGGGGAAATGAAAAACTGTTTTTT
CDR3: CAWTGKDRGNEKLFF

size: NA
D: NA
J: TRBJ2-3
V: TRBV5-1
DNA: TGCGCCAGCAGCTTGAATTCTGGCGGCCTTAATACGCAGTATTTT
CDR3: CASSLNSGGLNTQYF

size: NA
D: TRBD1
J: TRBJ2-1
V: TRBV6-4
DNA: TGTGCCAGCAGTCCCGGGACAGGGGATTCGAATGAGCAGTTCTTC
CDR3: CASSPGTGDSNEQFF

size: NA
D: NA
J: TRBJ2-2
V: TRBV25-1
DNA: TGTGCCAGCAGGGGTGAGGGAACCGGGGAGCTGTTTTTT
CDR3: CASRGEGTGELFF

size: NA
D: NA
J: TRBJ1-1
V: TRBV4-2
DNA: TGTGCCAGCAGCCCCCCCGGTTTGAACACTGAAGCTTTCTTT
CDR3: CASSPPGLNTEAFF

size: NA
D: TRBD1
J: TRBJ2-5
V: TRBV6-1
DNA: TGTGCCAGCAGTGAAGCATCCGGGACAGGGGAGGAGACCCAGTACTTC
CDR3: CASSEASGTGEETQYF

size: NA
D: TRBD1
J: TRBJ2-7
V: TRBV2
DNA: TGTGCCAGCAGTGAAGCCGGACAGGGGGCCATTTACGAGCAGTACTTC
CDR3: CASSEAGQGAIYEQYF

size: NA
D: NA
J: TRBJ2-1
V: TRBV13
DNA: TGTGCCAGCAGCTCCCCGGGACTGTACTACAATGAGCAGTTCTTC
CDR3: CASSSPGLYYNEQFF